Listed below are T cell receptor beta chains from one sample, sequenced in a study of persistence of HIV-infected CD4 T cells. These receptors lack a known antigen. Sequenced by immunoSEQ multiplex PCR; TCRdb stores in-frame clones only, minus some. The profile shows 30,000 to 35,000 clones, approximately 85% of them singletons. Here the sequenced sample was CD4+ T cells sorted from PBMCs after roughly 18-hour stimulation, taken from a patient who received antiretroviral therapy. These receptors all stem from an adult woman with HIV who was CMV-seropositive. Both conserved end residues are trimmed from each CDR3. Each record gives: CDR3 length, V gene, D gene, J gene, clone size, CDR3 protein. A D gene is named only where the DNA matches it firmly. The size of a clone is reported for some rows only, either as once, few or many, or as a class for expanded clones.

length: 9
V: TRBV3-1/TRBV3-2
D: -
J: TRBJ2-1
size: once
CDR3: ASSSHAEQF

length: 10
V: TRBV28
D: -
J: TRBJ2-5
size: -
CDR3: ASRDPLETQY

length: 9
V: TRBV6-5
D: -
J: TRBJ2-7
size: -
CDR3: ASSYWGEQY

length: 13
V: TRBV24-1
D: TRBD1
J: TRBJ2-3
size: few
CDR3: ATSPGTGESDTQY

length: 13
V: TRBV19
D: -
J: TRBJ1-1
size: -
CDR3: ASSFLTQLNTEAF

length: 11
V: TRBV12-3/TRBV12-4
D: -
J: TRBJ2-2
size: -
CDR3: ASSLQSNGELF

length: 11
V: TRBV14
D: TRBD1
J: TRBJ2-7
size: -
CDR3: ASCSGGCYEQY

length: 10
V: TRBV7-9
D: -
J: TRBJ2-1
size: -
CDR3: ASSPTENEQF

length: 13
V: TRBV7-9
D: -
J: TRBJ1-5
size: once
CDR3: ASSPDGGKNQPQH

length: 14
V: TRBV5-1
D: -
J: TRBJ1-2
size: -
CDR3: ASSLASSTADRDYT

length: 12
V: TRBV7-2
D: -
J: TRBJ2-2
size: -
CDR3: ASSLVGTSGELF

length: 13
V: TRBV6-1
D: -
J: TRBJ2-7
size: once
CDR3: ASSEAYLQGREQY

length: 12
V: TRBV29-1
D: TRBD1
J: TRBJ1-1
size: -
CDR3: SVTPGQMNTEAF

length: 14
V: TRBV5-4
D: -
J: TRBJ2-7
size: -
CDR3: ASSLGGFQPTYEQY

length: 13
V: TRBV7-2
D: TRBD1
J: TRBJ1-5
size: -
CDR3: ASSLQQGGHQPQH

length: 10
V: TRBV6-5
D: -
J: TRBJ1-2
size: -
CDR3: ASSPSSYGYT

length: 11
V: TRBV5-6
D: -
J: TRBJ2-7
size: few
CDR3: ASSFRTAYEQY

length: 14
V: TRBV5-4
D: -
J: TRBJ1-3
size: -
CDR3: ASSLDDLGSGNTIY

length: 13
V: TRBV11-2
D: TRBD2
J: TRBJ2-1
size: -
CDR3: ASSFSGRALDEQF

length: 13
V: TRBV4-3
D: -
J: TRBJ2-7
size: once
CDR3: ASSQDRGGYYEQY

length: 11
V: TRBV28
D: TRBD1
J: TRBJ2-1
size: -
CDR3: ASAGGKRNEQF

length: 10
V: TRBV29-1
D: TRBD1
J: TRBJ2-7
size: -
CDR3: SVEKGAYEQY